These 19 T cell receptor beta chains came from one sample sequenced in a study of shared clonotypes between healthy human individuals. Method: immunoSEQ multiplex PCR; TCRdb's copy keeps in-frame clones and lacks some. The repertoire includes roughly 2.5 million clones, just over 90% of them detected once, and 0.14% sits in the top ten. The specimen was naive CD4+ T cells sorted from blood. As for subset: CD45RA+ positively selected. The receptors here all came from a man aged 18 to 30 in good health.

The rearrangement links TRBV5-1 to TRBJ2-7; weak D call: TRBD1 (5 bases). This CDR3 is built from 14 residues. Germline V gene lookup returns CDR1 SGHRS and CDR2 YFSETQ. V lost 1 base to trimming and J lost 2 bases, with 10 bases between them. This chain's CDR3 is CASSLQQATYEQYF. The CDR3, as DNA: TGCGCCAGCAGCTTGCAACAGGCAACCTACGAGCAGTACTTC.

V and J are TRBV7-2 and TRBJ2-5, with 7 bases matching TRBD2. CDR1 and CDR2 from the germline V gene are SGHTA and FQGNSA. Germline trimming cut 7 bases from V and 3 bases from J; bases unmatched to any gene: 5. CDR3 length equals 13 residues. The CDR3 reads CASTTGRKETQYF. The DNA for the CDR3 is TGTGCCAGCACCACCGGGAGGAAAGAGACCCAGTACTTC.

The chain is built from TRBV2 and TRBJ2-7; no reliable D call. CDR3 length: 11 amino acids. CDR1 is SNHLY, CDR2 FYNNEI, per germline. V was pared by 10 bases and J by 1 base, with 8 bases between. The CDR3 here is CATSRSYEQYF. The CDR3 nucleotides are TGTGCCACCTCCAGGTCCTACGAGCAGTACTTC. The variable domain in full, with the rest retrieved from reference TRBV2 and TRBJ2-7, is EPEVTQTPSHQVTQMGQEVILRCVPISNHLYFYWYRQILGQKVEFLVSFYNNEISEKSEIFDDQFSVERPDGSNFTLKIRSTKLEDSAMYFCATSRSYEQYFGPGTRLTVT.

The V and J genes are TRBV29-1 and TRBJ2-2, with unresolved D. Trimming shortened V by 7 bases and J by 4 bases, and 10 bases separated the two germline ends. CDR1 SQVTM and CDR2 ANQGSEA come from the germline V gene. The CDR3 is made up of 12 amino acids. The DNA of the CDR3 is TGCAGCGCCCAAGAAGGCACCGGGGAGCTGTTTTTT. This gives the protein CSAQEGTGELFF.

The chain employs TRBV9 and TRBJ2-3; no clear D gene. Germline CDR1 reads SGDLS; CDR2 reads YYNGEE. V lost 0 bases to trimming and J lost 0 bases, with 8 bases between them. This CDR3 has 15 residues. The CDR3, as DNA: TGTGCCAGCAGCGTAGACACTCCTAGCACAGATACGCAGTATTTT. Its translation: CASSVDTPSTDTQYF.

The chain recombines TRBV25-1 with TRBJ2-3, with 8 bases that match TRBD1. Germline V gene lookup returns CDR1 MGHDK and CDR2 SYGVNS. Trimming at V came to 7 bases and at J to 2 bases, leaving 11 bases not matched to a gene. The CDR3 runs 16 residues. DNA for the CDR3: TGTGCCAGCACCCGGGCCGGGACAGGTGACACAGATACGCAGTATTTT. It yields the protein CASTRAGTGDTDTQYF.

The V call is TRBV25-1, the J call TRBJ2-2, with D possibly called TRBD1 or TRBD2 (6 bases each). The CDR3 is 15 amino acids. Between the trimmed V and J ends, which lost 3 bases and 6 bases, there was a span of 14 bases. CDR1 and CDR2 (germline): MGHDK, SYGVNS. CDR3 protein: CASSDAMEGAGELFF. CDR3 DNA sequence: TGTGCCAGCAGTGACGCCATGGAGGGGGCCGGGGAGCTGTTTTTT.

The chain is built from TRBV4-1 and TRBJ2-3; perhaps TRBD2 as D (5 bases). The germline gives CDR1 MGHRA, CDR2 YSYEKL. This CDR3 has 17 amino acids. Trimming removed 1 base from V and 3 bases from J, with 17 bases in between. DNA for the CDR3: TGCGCCAGCAGCCAAGTAGGAACCTCAAGGGAGACAGATACGCAGTATTTT. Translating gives CASSQVGTSRETDTQYF.

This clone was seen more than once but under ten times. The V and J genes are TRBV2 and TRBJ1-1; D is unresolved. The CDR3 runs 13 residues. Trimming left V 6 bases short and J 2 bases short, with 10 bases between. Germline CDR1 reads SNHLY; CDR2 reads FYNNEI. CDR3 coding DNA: TGTGCCAGCAGCTCCGAGGGTAACACTGAAGCTTTCTTT. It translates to CASSSEGNTEAFF.

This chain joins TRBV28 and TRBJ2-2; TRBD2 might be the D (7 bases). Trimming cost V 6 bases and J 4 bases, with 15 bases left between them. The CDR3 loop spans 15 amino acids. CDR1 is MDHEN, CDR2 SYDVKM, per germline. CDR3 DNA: TGTGCCAGCAGCCAAGTGCGGGGGCTCACCGGGGAGCTGTTTTTT. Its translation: CASSQVRGLTGELFF. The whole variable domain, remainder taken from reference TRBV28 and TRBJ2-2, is DVKVTQSSRYLVKRTGEKVFLECVQDMDHENMFWYRQDPGLGLRLIYFSYDVKMKEKGDIPEGYSVSREKKERFSLILESASTNQTSMYLCASSQVRGLTGELFFGEGSRLTVL.

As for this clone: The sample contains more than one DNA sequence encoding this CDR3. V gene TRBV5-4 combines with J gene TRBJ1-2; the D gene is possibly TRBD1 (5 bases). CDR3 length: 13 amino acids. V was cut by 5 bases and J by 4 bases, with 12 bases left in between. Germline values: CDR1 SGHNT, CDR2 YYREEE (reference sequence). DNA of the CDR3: TGTGCCAGCAGTCTCAGGGTTGGCTATGGCTACACCTTC. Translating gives CASSLRVGYGYTF.

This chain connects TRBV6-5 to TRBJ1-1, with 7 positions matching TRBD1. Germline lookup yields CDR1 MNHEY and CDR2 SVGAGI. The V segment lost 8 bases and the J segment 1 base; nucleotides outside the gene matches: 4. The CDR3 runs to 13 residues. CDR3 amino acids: CASSGTENTEAFF. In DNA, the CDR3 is TGTGCCAGCTCGGGGACAGAGAACACTGAAGCTTTCTTT.

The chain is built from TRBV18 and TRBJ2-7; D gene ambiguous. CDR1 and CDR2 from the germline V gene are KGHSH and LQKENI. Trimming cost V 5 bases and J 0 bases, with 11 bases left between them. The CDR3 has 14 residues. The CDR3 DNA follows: TGTGCCAGCTCAACCGGGTCGAACTCCTACGAGCAGTACTTC. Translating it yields CASSTGSNSYEQYF.

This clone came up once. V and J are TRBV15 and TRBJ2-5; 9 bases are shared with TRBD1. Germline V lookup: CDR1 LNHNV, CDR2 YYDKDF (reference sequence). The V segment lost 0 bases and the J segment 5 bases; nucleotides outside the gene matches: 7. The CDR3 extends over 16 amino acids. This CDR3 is CATSRDPGQGAETQYF. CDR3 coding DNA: TGTGCCACCAGCAGAGACCCGGGACAGGGAGCGGAGACCCAGTACTTC.

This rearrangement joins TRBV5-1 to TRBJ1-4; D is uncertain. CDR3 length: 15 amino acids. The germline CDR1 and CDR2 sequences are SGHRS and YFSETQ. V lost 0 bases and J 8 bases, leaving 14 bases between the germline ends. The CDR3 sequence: CASSLAWEMGEKLFF. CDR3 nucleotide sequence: TGCGCCAGCAGCTTGGCTTGGGAGATGGGCGAAAAACTGTTTTTT.

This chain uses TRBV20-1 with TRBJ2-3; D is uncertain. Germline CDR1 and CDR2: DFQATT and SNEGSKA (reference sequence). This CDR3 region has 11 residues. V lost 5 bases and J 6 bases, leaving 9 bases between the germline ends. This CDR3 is CSAALLDTQYF. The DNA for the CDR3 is TGCAGTGCTGCCCTTCTGGATACGCAGTATTTT.

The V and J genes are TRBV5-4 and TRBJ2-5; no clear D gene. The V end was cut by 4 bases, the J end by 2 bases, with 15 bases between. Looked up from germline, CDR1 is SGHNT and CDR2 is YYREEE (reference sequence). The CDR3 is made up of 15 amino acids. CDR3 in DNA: TGTGCCAGCAGCCCCCAAGGTTCCGTTCAAGAGACCCAGTACTTC. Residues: CASSPQGSVQETQYF. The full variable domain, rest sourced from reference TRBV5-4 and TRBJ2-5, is ETGVTQSPTHLIKTRGQQVTLRCSSQSGHNTVSWYQQALGQGPQFIFQYYREEENGRGNFPPRFSGLQFPNYSSELNVNALELDDSALYLCASSPQGSVQETQYFGPGTRLLVL.

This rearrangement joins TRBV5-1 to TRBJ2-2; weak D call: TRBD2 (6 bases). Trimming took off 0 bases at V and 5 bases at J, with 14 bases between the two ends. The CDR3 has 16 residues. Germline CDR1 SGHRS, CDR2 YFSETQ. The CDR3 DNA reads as TGCGCCAGCAGCTTGGGTCAGGAGGGAAGAACCGGGGAGCTGTTTTTT. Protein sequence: CASSLGQEGRTGELFF. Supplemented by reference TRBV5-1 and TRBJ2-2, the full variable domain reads KAGVTQTPRYLIKTRGQQVTLSCSPISGHRSVSWYQQTPGQGLQFLFEYFSETQRNKGNFPGRFSGRQFSNSRSEMNVSTLELGDSALYLCASSLGQEGRTGELFFGEGSRLTVL.

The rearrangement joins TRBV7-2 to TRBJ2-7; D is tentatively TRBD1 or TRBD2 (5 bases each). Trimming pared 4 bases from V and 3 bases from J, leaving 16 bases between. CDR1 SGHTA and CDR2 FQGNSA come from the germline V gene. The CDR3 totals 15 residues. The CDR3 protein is CASSSAGTGYYEQYF. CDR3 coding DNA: TGTGCCAGCAGCTCGGCCGGGACCGGATACTACGAGCAGTACTTC.